A single sample gave rise to the 28 T cell receptor beta chains below, sequenced in a study of blood T cell repertoires in COVID-19. This table comes from immunoSEQ multiplex PCR, and its TCRdb copy is limited to in-frame clones, with some not included. This sample has 500,000 to 600,000 clones, with 85% to 90% found just once. Material: peripheral blood. These receptors all stem from a woman aged 50 to 60 with COVID-19, enrolled during active disease.

There are a few counts of this clone. The chain joins TRBV7-8 to TRBJ1-2, with D perhaps TRBD1 (6 bases). CDR1 is SGHVS and CDR2 is FQNEAQ in the germline V gene. V was shortened by 5 bases and J by 5 bases, with 15 bases between the two germline ends. The CDR3 consists of 14 residues. The chain's CDR3 is CASSTGTMGYGYTF. The CDR3 DNA follows: TGTGCCAGCAGCACCGGGACAATGGGGTATGGCTACACCTTC.

This clone was detected only once. The gene calls are TRBV6-5 and TRBJ1-1, with 8 bases matching TRBD1. This CDR3 has 16 amino acids. The germline gives CDR1 MNHEY, CDR2 SVGAGI. J gave up 4 bases and V 4 bases, and 11 bases lay outside the gene matches. This CDR3 is CASSSLRQGTSTEAFF. The CDR3 bases are TGTGCCAGCAGTTCCCTCCGACAGGGGACGAGCACTGAAGCTTTCTTT.

The chain combines TRBV7-9 with TRBJ2-2; 8 bases match TRBD1. The CDR3 is 15 amino acids. The trim removed 2 bases at V and 4 bases at J, leaving 3 bases unmatched. The V gene's germline CDR1 is SEHNR and CDR2 FQNEAQ (reference sequence). CDR3 coding DNA: TGTGCCAGCAGCTTACAGGGGGCCTTCACCGGGGAGCTGTTTTTT. Translated, it gives CASSLQGAFTGELFF.

This clone was detected once. The chain joins TRBV15 to TRBJ2-1; TRBD1 might be the D (5 bases). V was shortened by 0 bases and J by 0 bases, with 12 bases between the two germline ends. The CDR3 consists of 17 residues. The germline V gene has CDR1 LNHNV and CDR2 YYDKDF (reference sequence). CDR3 residues: CATSRDSRQGSYNEQFF. Written as DNA, the CDR3 is TGTGCCACCAGCAGAGATTCCAGGCAGGGCTCCTACAATGAGCAGTTCTTC.

The rearrangement uses TRBV5-8 and TRBJ1-4; D not resolved. Germline CDR1 is SGHTS and CDR2 is YDEGEE. Trimming left V 5 bases short and J 2 bases short, with 16 bases between. The CDR3 is 16 residues long. As DNA, the CDR3 is TGTGCCAGCAGACCCCCTTTCGCGGGCACTAATGAAAAACTGTTTTTT. It translates to CASRPPFAGTNEKLFF. The complete variable domain, with remaining parts taken from reference TRBV5-8 and TRBJ1-4, reads EAGVTQSPTHLIKTRGQQATLRCSPISGHTSVYWYQQALGLGLQFLLWYDEGEERNRGNFPPRFSGRQFPNYSSELNVNALELEDSALYLCASRPPFAGTNEKLFFGSGTQLSVL.

CDR3 residues: CASSLQGPYGYTF. CDR3 DNA: TGTGCCAGTAGTTTACAGGGGCCCTATGGCTACACCTTC. This chain uses TRBV19 with TRBJ1-2, with TRBD1 matching 7 bases. V gave up 5 bases and J gave up 4 bases; unmatched junction bases: 4. Germline V gene data show CDR1 as LNHDA and CDR2 as SQIVND (reference sequence). The CDR3 length is 13 residues.

V usage is TRBV2 and J usage is TRBJ2-1; tentative D call: TRBD2 (5 bases). The germline CDR1 and CDR2 sequences are SNHLY and FYNNEI. V lost 4 bases and J 2 bases, leaving 12 bases between the germline ends. This CDR3 has 15 amino acids. The CDR3 bases are TGTGCCAGCAGTGGAGAGGGCAAGGCCTACAATGAGCAGTTCTTC. Translation gives CASSGEGKAYNEQFF.

V is TRBV14 and J is TRBJ1-2; D is unresolved. The CDR3 totals 14 residues. V was clipped by 0 bases and J by 7 bases, with 12 bases between them. CDR1 and CDR2 from the germline V gene are SGHDN and FVKESK. CDR3 sequence reads: CASSQDPGSSGYTF. CDR3 nucleotides: TGTGCCAGCAGCCAAGATCCGGGTTCCTCTGGCTACACCTTC.

V and J are TRBV6-2 or TRBV6-3 and TRBJ1-1, with D unclear. CDR1 is MNHEY, CDR2 SVGEGT, per germline. This CDR3 has 20 residues. With 1 base removed from V and 0 bases from J, the gap between germline ends came to 24 bases. The CDR3 loop reads CASSYWGLAKSIRMNTEAFF. The CDR3 nucleotides are TGTGCCAGCAGTTACTGGGGTCTAGCGAAAAGCATCAGAATGAACACTGAAGCTTTCTTT.

This chain joins TRBV18 and TRBJ1-1; the match to TRBD1 covers 7 bases. The CDR3 length is 16 residues. CDR1 and CDR2 (germline): KGHSH, LQKENI. The trim removed 3 bases at V and 5 bases at J, leaving 12 bases unmatched. DNA of the CDR3: TGTGCCAGCTCACCGGGACAGCCTACATTAGGGACTGAAGCTTTCTTT. Protein sequence: CASSPGQPTLGTEAFF.

The sample holds one count of this clone. This chain joins TRBV5-1 and TRBJ1-1; 9 positions agree with TRBD1. The CDR3 has 16 residues. Germline values: CDR1 SGHRS, CDR2 YFSETQ. Trimming removed 4 bases from V and 4 bases from J; junction bases left unmatched: 11. CDR3 bases: TGCGCCAGCAGCAATGGGGACAGGGAACGTGGCACTGAAGCTTTCTTT. As protein: CASSNGDRERGTEAFF.

V and J are TRBV15 and TRBJ2-3; 9 positions match TRBD2. The CDR3 runs 16 residues. The ends lost 3 bases at V and 4 bases at J; junction bases unmatched: 8. Germline CDR1 LNHNV, CDR2 YYDKDF (reference sequence). In DNA form, the CDR3 reads TGTGCCACCAGCAGTCGGGGCGGGGGGGCCCCAGATACGCAGTATTTT. This codes for CATSSRGGGAPDTQYF. Full variable domain (outside the CDR3, taken from reference TRBV15 and TRBJ2-3): DAMVIQNPRYQVTQFGKPVTLSCSQTLNHNVMYWYQQKSSQAPKLLFHYYDKDFNNEADTPDNFQSRRPNTSFCFLDIRSPGLGDTAMYLCATSSRGGGAPDTQYFGPGTRLTVL.

This clone showed up just a few times. The rearrangement uses TRBV6-5 and TRBJ2-7, with D unclear. Per germline, CDR1 MNHEY and CDR2 SVGAGI. Trimming stripped 6 bases from V and 5 bases from J, with 11 bases between. The CDR3 has 12 amino acids. The CDR3 DNA reads as TGTGCCAGCAGCGGTCAAAATCACGAGCAGTACTTC. Encoded protein: CASSGQNHEQYF.

This chain uses TRBV25-1 with TRBJ2-5, with D perhaps TRBD2 (5 bases). Trimming shortened V by 1 base and J by 0 bases, and 9 bases separated the two germline ends. The CDR3 is 15 residues long. The germline V gene encodes CDR1 MGHDK and CDR2 SYGVNS. In DNA form, the CDR3 reads TGTGCCAGCAGTGAATCTAGGGAGTACCAAGAGACCCAGTACTTC. Translating gives CASSESREYQETQYF.

The chain links TRBV3-1 (or the pseudogene TRBV3-2) to TRBJ2-7; 8 bases line up with TRBD2. The CDR3 has 18 residues. V was pared by 2 bases and J by 3 bases, with 15 bases of the junction left unmatched. Germline-derived CDR1 and CDR2 are LGHDT and YNNKEL (reference sequence). For the CDR3, the DNA is TGTGCCAGCAGCCAAATAGCGGCTAGCACTAGCGGTTACTACGAGCAGTACTTC. It specifies CASSQIAASTSGYYEQYF.

The genes are TRBV12-3 or TRBV12-4 and TRBJ1-5, with D unclear. The CDR3 totals 12 residues. Trimming left V 3 bases short and J 6 bases short, with 6 bases between. The CDR3 sequence: CASSFRSQPQHF. The CDR3 region has the DNA TGTGCCAGCAGTTTTCGGAGTCAGCCCCAGCATTTT.

The chain employs TRBV7-9 and TRBJ2-1; 9 bases are shared with TRBD2. Germline loops: CDR1 SEHNR, CDR2 FQNEAQ (reference sequence). This CDR3 comprises 12 residues. J gave up 13 bases and V 3 bases, and 4 bases lay outside the gene matches. In DNA, the CDR3 is TGTGCCAGCAGCTTGGGACTAGCCTATCAGTTCTTC. Its protein is CASSLGLAYQFF.

This clone has just one count. The chain recombines TRBV5-1 with TRBJ2-3; 9 bases agree with TRBD2. V gave up 2 bases and J gave up 3 bases; unmatched junction bases: 7. Germline CDR1 and CDR2: SGHRS and YFSETQ. The CDR3 length is 16 residues. CDR3 amino acids: CASSLGGGAETDTQYF. The CDR3 nucleotides read TGCGCCAGCAGCTTAGGCGGGGGGGCAGAGACAGATACGCAGTATTTT.

The rearrangement uses TRBV6-1 and TRBJ1-5; D not certain. The V gene lost 2 bases and the J gene lost 5 bases, with 16 bases spanning the gap. The germline V gene encodes CDR1 MNHNS and CDR2 SASEGT. The CDR3 has 16 amino acids. This chain's CDR3 is CASSEWHTPLDQPQHF. DNA for the CDR3: TGTGCCAGCAGTGAATGGCACACCCCCCTAGATCAGCCCCAGCATTTT.

The chain uses TRBV30 and TRBJ1-2; 8 nucleotides line up with TRBD1. This CDR3 spans 16 amino acids. CDR1 and CDR2 from the germline V gene are GTSNPN and SVGIG (reference sequence). V gave up 2 bases and J gave up 2 bases; unmatched junction bases: 10. The CDR3 DNA follows: TGTGCCTGGAGTTCGGACAGGGCGAGTGGAAACTATGGCTACACCTTC. Protein: CAWSSDRASGNYGYTF.

The V gene is TRBV5-4, the J gene TRBJ1-2; 12 bases align to TRBD1. Losses at the gene ends were 3 bases for V and 4 bases for J; bases not matched to a gene: 4. This CDR3 is built from 15 residues. Germline values: CDR1 SGHNT, CDR2 YYREEE (reference sequence). This CDR3 reads CASSWGTGGLYGYTF. The CDR3 DNA reads TGTGCCAGCAGCTGGGGGACAGGGGGCCTCTATGGCTACACCTTC.

Concerning this clone itself: The same CDR3 is also encoded by other DNA sequences in this sample. This chain joins TRBV5-4 and TRBJ2-7; unclear D gene. Germline-derived CDR1 and CDR2 are SGHNT and YYREEE (reference sequence). V lost 4 bases to trimming and J lost 0 bases, with 8 bases between them. This CDR3 comprises 13 residues. The CDR3 nucleotides are TGTGCCAGCAGCCTCCCTAGCTCCTACGAGCAGTACTTC. Protein sequence: CASSLPSSYEQYF.

The genes are TRBV5-6 and TRBJ2-2; 8 bases map to TRBD2. Germline loops: CDR1 SGHDT, CDR2 YYEEEE. V gave up 2 bases and J gave up 4 bases; unmatched junction bases: 10. The CDR3 spans 17 residues. CDR3 amino acids: CASSFVAGPAGTGELFF. The CDR3 DNA follows: TGTGCCAGCAGCTTTGTAGCGGGGCCCGCGGGCACCGGGGAGCTGTTTTTT.

The V gene is TRBV5-1, the J gene TRBJ2-7, with 8 bases aligning to TRBD2. V shed 3 bases and J 3 bases; nucleotides not matched to a gene: 2. The CDR3 totals 13 residues. Germline CDR1 SGHRS, CDR2 YFSETQ. CDR3 in amino acids: CASSSSGGYEQYF. The CDR3, as DNA: TGCGCCAGCAGCTCCAGCGGGGGCTACGAGCAGTACTTC.

The CDR3 loop reads CASSPPGGLGNNEQFF. The CDR3 DNA reads as TGCGCCAGCAGCCCCCCCGGCGGGCTAGGCAACAATGAGCAGTTCTTC. This chain joins TRBV4-1 and TRBJ2-1; D perhaps matches TRBD2 (5 bases). Per germline, CDR1 MGHRA and CDR2 YSYEKL. The V and J ends lost 4 bases and 5 bases respectively, with 18 bases between them. The CDR3 runs 16 residues.

This clone was observed a handful of times. The CDR3 nucleotides are TGTGCCAGCAGTGGGACGGGGACAGGGATTAATTCACCCCTCCACTTT. This encodes CASSGTGTGINSPLHF. J is TRBJ1-6 and V is TRBV28, with 9 bases fitting TRBD1. The V and J ends lost 5 bases and 6 bases, in that order; junction bases with no gene match: 8. The CDR3 spans 16 residues. Germline CDR1 is MDHEN and CDR2 is SYDVKM. Full variable domain (missing parts from reference TRBV28 and TRBJ1-6): DVKVTQSSRYLVKRTGEKVFLECVQDMDHENMFWYRQDPGLGLRLIYFSYDVKMKEKGDIPEGYSVSREKKERFSLILESASTNQTSMYLCASSGTGTGINSPLHFGNGTRLTVT.

The chain employs TRBV5-5 and TRBJ2-7; TRBD1 agrees at 8 bases. Trimming removed 4 bases from V and 2 bases from J; junction bases left unmatched: 5. CDR3 length equals 14 residues. Germline V lookup: CDR1 SGHKS, CDR2 YYEKEE (reference sequence). CDR3 protein: CASSVGQVPYEQYF. The CDR3 coding sequence is TGTGCCAGCAGCGTGGGACAGGTCCCCTACGAGCAGTACTTC. The whole variable domain, remainder taken from reference TRBV5-5 and TRBJ2-7, is DAGVTQSPTHLIKTRGQQVTLRCSPISGHKSVSWYQQVLGQGPQFIFQYYEKEERGRGNFPDRFSARQFPNYSSELNVNALLLGDSALYLCASSVGQVPYEQYFGPGTRLTVT.

The rearrangement links TRBV9 to TRBJ2-6, with a tentative D call TRBD2 (6 bases). V lost 3 bases and J lost 4, with 14 bases in between. The CDR3 covers 16 residues. CDR1 and CDR2 from the germline V gene are SGDLS and YYNGEE. The CDR3 protein is CASSATGVLGANVLTF. The CDR3 DNA sequence: TGTGCCAGCAGCGCGACGGGGGTCCTGGGGGCCAACGTCCTGACTTTC.